This T cell receptor (beta chain) appears in the sequencing data of a study of chemoradiotherapy in HPV16-positive cancers. About the study: Candidate HPV-specific clones and shared TCR motifs came from a couple of HPV16-positive patients.

Overall study findings and caveats: During treatment, candidate HPV-specific clones and E7-related motifs expanded in tumor. Functional assays defining HPV-specific T cells used only two HPV16-positive patients.

TCRdb's copy holds only in-frame clones and misses some; the assay was immunoSEQ multiplex PCR. The sample includes around 23,000 clones, 85% to 90% of them seen just once. Germline V gives CDR1 SGDLS, CDR2 YYNGEE. This CDR3 comprises 15 residues. V gave up 0 bases and J gave up 2 bases; unmatched junction bases: 3. Samples were taken several times over chemoradiotherapy. Regarding this clone: As yet, its antigen is unknown.

This clonotype was sampled from a human donor with HPV-associated anogenital cancer. The chain recombines TRBV9 with TRBJ2-5, with 8 positions matching TRBD2. The sample consisted of blood, taken from a patient who underwent chemoradiotherapy. This CDR3 reads CASSVVAGHQETQYF. CDR3 sequence (DNA): TGTGCCAGCAGCGTAGTAGCGGGACATCAAGAGACCCAGTACTTC.